The 13 T cell receptor beta chains below all came from one sample that was sequenced in a study of cytomegalovirus exposure and HLA in healthy donors (dated by TCRdb to between 2016 and 2019). The library came from the immunoSEQ multiplex PCR assay. A mixture of 60 forward primers for TCR Vbeta segments and 13 reverse primers for TCR Jbeta segments was used in the multiplex PCR. This is the immuneACCESS table as TCRdb keeps it, with only in-frame sequences that have V and J called. A part of the clones is gone; compared with another copy, unresolved V genes explain less than half, and the rest is unexplained. The sample records around 120,000 clones, 65% to 85% of which are singletons. 0.2% to 0.3% of the sample goes to the ten largest clones. The sample consisted of PBMCs. These receptors originate from a middle-aged man in good health and CMV-seronegative.

J is TRBJ2-5 and V is TRBV19; 9 nucleotides line up with TRBD2. The CDR3 loop spans 17 amino acids. Looked up from germline, CDR1 is LNHDA and CDR2 is SQIVND (reference sequence). V shed 5 bases, J shed 5 bases, and the junction held 15 bases outside the gene matches. CDR3 residues: CASSVGTLAGVGETQYF. The CDR3 nucleotides read TGTGCCAGTAGTGTTGGCACTTTAGCGGGGGTAGGGGAGACCCAGTACTTC.

The chain joins TRBV6-5 to TRBJ2-7, with 8 positions matching TRBD1. The ends lost 4 bases at V and 4 bases at J; junction bases unmatched: 6. This CDR3 spans 14 amino acids. Germline loops: CDR1 MNHEY, CDR2 SVGAGI. The CDR3 loop reads CASSWAGGLYEQYF. The CDR3, as DNA: TGTGCCAGCAGTTGGGCAGGGGGCTTGTACGAGCAGTACTTC.

The genes are TRBV7-8 and TRBJ2-2; D gene unclear. Trimming shortened V by 1 base and J by 6 bases, and 12 bases separated the two germline ends. Germline-derived CDR1 and CDR2 are SGHVS and FQNEAQ. The CDR3 length is 15 residues. As DNA, the CDR3 is TGTGCCAGCAGCTTAGTAGGTGGGCCGTCCGGGGAGCTGTTTTTT. Protein sequence: CASSLVGGPSGELFF.

This clone was detected only a few times. The V and J genes are TRBV30 and TRBJ2-3; 11 positions match TRBD2. Germline V gives CDR1 GTSNPN, CDR2 SVGIG (reference sequence). CDR3 length equals 14 residues. The junction had 3 bases not matched to a gene; V was cut back by 4 bases and J by 3 bases. The CDR3, as DNA: TGTGCCTGGATGCTAGCGGGGGGAACAGATACGCAGTATTTT. Its protein is CAWMLAGGTDTQYF.

J is TRBJ2-5 and V is TRBV9; 7 bases line up with TRBD1. CDR3 length equals 15 residues. Germline CDR1 is SGDLS and CDR2 is YYNGEE. Losses at the gene ends were 2 bases for V and 2 bases for J; bases not matched to a gene: 6. CDR3 region: CASSVGTALQETQYF. In DNA, the CDR3 is TGTGCCAGCAGCGTCGGGACAGCTCTACAAGAGACCCAGTACTTC.

This clone has only a few counts. The chain combines TRBV6-4 with TRBJ2-2, with 7 positions matching TRBD1. The CDR3 length is 15 residues. Germline values: CDR1 MRHNA, CDR2 SNTAGT. The V gene end was trimmed by 9 bases and the J gene end by 6 bases; junction bases not matched to a gene: 13. DNA for the CDR3: TGTGCCAGGCACTACCCGAGGGGGCAGGCCGGGGAGCTGTTTTTT. It codes for CARHYPRGQAGELFF.

The chain joins TRBV28 to TRBJ1-3; D is unclear. The CDR3 runs to 15 residues. The germline gives CDR1 MDHEN, CDR2 SYDVKM. Trimming removed 3 bases from V and 0 bases from J, with 9 bases in between. In DNA form, the CDR3 reads TGTGCCAGCAGTTTTTACGGTAGCTCTGGAAACACCATATATTTT. Residues: CASSFYGSSGNTIYF. Complete variable domain (other parts from reference TRBV28 and TRBJ1-3): DVKVTQSSRYLVKRTGEKVFLECVQDMDHENMFWYRQDPGLGLRLIYFSYDVKMKEKGDIPEGYSVSREKKERFSLILESASTNQTSMYLCASSFYGSSGNTIYFGEGSWLTVV.

This clone was detected once. This chain joins TRBV18 and TRBJ1-4; the match to TRBD1 covers 7 bases. Germline CDR1 is KGHSH and CDR2 is LQKENI. The CDR3 extends over 14 amino acids. The V segment lost 5 bases and the J segment 4 bases; nucleotides outside the gene matches: 4. The CDR3 region is CASSDGTDNEKLFF. Written as DNA, the CDR3 is TGTGCCAGCTCAGACGGGACAGATAATGAAAAACTGTTTTTT.

V gene TRBV6-6 combines with J gene TRBJ2-3; D may be TRBD1 (6 bases). V was shortened by 6 bases and J by 8 bases, with 12 bases between the two germline ends. This CDR3 spans 12 amino acids. Per germline, CDR1 MNHNY and CDR2 SVGAGI (reference sequence). In DNA form, the CDR3 reads TGTGCCAGCAGCCTTGACAGGAGTACGCAGTATTTT. Its translation is CASSLDRSTQYF.

This chain links TRBV18 with TRBJ1-5; TRBD1 matches 7 bases. The V and J ends lost 6 bases and 5 bases, in that order; junction bases with no gene match: 10. CDR1 and CDR2 from the germline V gene are KGHSH and LQKENI. The CDR3 extends over 15 amino acids. CDR3: CASSLKTGIDQPQHF. CDR3 coding DNA: TGTGCCAGCTCCCTAAAGACAGGGATTGATCAGCCCCAGCATTTT.

This clone appeared a few times. The chain carries TRBV28 and TRBJ2-7; 9 bases match TRBD2. Trimming removed 6 bases from V and 3 bases from J; junction bases left unmatched: 6. The length of the CDR3 is 14 residues. The germline V gene encodes CDR1 MDHEN and CDR2 SYDVKM. The CDR3 nucleotides are TGTGCCAGCAGCCCCCCTAGCGGGGTCTACGAGCAGTACTTC. Protein product: CASSPPSGVYEQYF.

The chain links TRBV25-1 to TRBJ2-5, with a weak D call TRBD2 (5 bases). Germline CDR1 is MGHDK and CDR2 is SYGVNS. The V and J ends lost 5 bases and 5 bases respectively, with 18 bases between them. The length of the CDR3 is 15 residues. The CDR3 nucleotides read TGTGCCAGCAGTAACCCCGGGGATGCACGTGAGACCCAGTACTTC. It yields the protein CASSNPGDARETQYF.

The chain links TRBV12-5 to TRBJ1-1; D is perhaps TRBD1 (5 bases). The CDR3 is made up of 13 amino acids. V lost 3 bases and J 4 bases, leaving 9 bases between the germline ends. Germline CDR1 is LGHNT and CDR2 is FRNRAP. CDR3 residues: CASGFAGGTEAFF. For the CDR3, the DNA is TGTGCTAGTGGTTTCGCGGGGGGCACTGAAGCTTTCTTT.